The entry that follows covers one T cell receptor beta chain sequence. This clonotype registers as medium-sized (0.01 to 0.1%) within its sample. Its recognized antigen is unknown. Per-base quality was not reported, and no clone a single base away is much larger than it. This entry is derived from a study. The instrument given in TCRdb is Illumina MiSeq. TCRdb redid the processing of the public reads, applying fastp at Q25 and MiXCR, and retained in-frame beta chains. Rows merge per CDR3 protein into single entries with the most common DNA and genes. For this sample there are under 5,500 distinct CDR3 sequences; roughly 7.5% appear just once. The top ten clones comprise approximately 9% of the sample. Trimming leaves V shorter by 3 bases and J shorter by 7 bases, with the junction holding 10 bases beyond the gene matches. The germline V gene gives CDR1 as KGHDR and CDR2 as SFDVKD. The CDR3 holds 16 amino acids from the cysteine to the phenylalanine. Solely the CDR3 DNA is kept, with 48 bases framed from the first base.

The chain is assembled from TRBV24-1 and TRBJ2-1, with 8 bases in between that match TRBD2. The sequencing sample was made of CD4+ T cells from synovial fluid. This clonotype was sampled from a human donor with rheumatoid arthritis. The DNA sequence is given as TGTGCCACCAGTGATGAAGGACTAGCTCGAGGAAATGAGCAGTTCTTC. Translated, it gives CATSDEGLARGNEQFF.